These 10 T cell receptor beta chains were all obtained from the same sample, sequenced in a study of blood T cell repertoires in COVID-19. Repertoires were generated with immunoSEQ multiplex PCR, while TCRdb's copy carries only in-frame clones and drops some. This repertoire shows about 190,000 clones, 83% found once; its top ten account for roughly 2.8%. Source material: peripheral blood. Receptor source: a middle-aged man with active or convalescent COVID-19.

The rearrangement uses TRBV4-3 and TRBJ2-3; possible D gene TRBD1, 6 bases. The CDR3 has 16 residues. V lost 4 bases and J lost 1, with 15 bases in between. Looked up from germline, CDR1 is LGHNA and CDR2 is YSLEER. The CDR3 nucleotides are TGCGCCAGCAGCCGTTCCCCAGGGGCAGGCACAGATACGCAGTATTTT. It is translated as CASSRSPGAGTDTQYF.

The chain combines TRBV2 with TRBJ2-3, with 7 bases matching TRBD2. Germline loops: CDR1 SNHLY, CDR2 FYNNEI. Losses at the gene ends were 6 bases for V and 2 bases for J; bases not matched to a gene: 8. This CDR3 is built from 15 residues. For the CDR3, the DNA is TGTGCCAGCAGGGCGACTAGCCAGTTCACAGATACGCAGTATTTT. This gives the protein CASRATSQFTDTQYF.

The chain couples TRBV5-1 to TRBJ2-1, with 8 nucleotides matching TRBD2. Germline V lookup: CDR1 SGHRS, CDR2 YFSETQ. Trimming at V came to 1 base and at J to 10 bases, leaving 1 base not matched to a gene. This CDR3 has 12 residues. CDR3: CASSLTSGEQFF. CDR3 in DNA: TGCGCCAGCAGCTTGACTAGCGGAGAGCAGTTCTTC.

The J gene is TRBJ2-3, the V gene TRBV5-1; 12 bases agree with TRBD2. The germline V gene encodes CDR1 SGHRS and CDR2 YFSETQ. This CDR3 has 14 residues. J was trimmed by 10 bases and V by 4 bases; bases with no gene match: 7. CDR3 DNA sequence: TGCGCCAGCAGCACGACTAGCGGGAGCGGTGCGCAGTATTTT. Translating gives CASSTTSGSGAQYF.

V and J are TRBV28 and TRBJ2-2; 7 bases fit TRBD2. Germline V gene data show CDR1 as MDHEN and CDR2 as SYDVKM. The J segment lost 1 base and the V segment lost 6 bases, leaving 5 bases of the junction unmatched. The CDR3 contains 15 residues. The CDR3 bases are TGTGCCAGCAGCCTAGCGGACCAGAACACCGGGGAGCTGTTTTTT. It yields the protein CASSLADQNTGELFF.

The chain uses TRBV4-1 and TRBJ2-3; 8 bases agree with TRBD2. CDR1 and CDR2 from the germline V gene are MGHRA and YSYEKL. The length of the CDR3 is 15 residues. V was clipped by 1 base and J by 4 bases; unmatched bases: 4. The CDR3 region is CASSQGAGGADTQYF. The CDR3 DNA sequence: TGCGCCAGCAGCCAAGGTGCGGGGGGTGCAGATACGCAGTATTTT.

This rearrangement joins TRBV5-5 to TRBJ1-3; D ambiguous. V was pared by 1 base and J by 8 bases, with 16 bases between. Germline CDR1 reads SGHKS; CDR2 reads YYEKEE (reference sequence). The CDR3 has 15 residues. CDR3 in DNA: TGTGCCAGCAGCTTGCCACATATTCTCCAGGACACCATATATTTT. Its translation is CASSLPHILQDTIYF.

The chain combines TRBV6-5 with TRBJ2-7; 11 bases map to TRBD1. The CDR3 is made up of 15 amino acids. The junction had 7 bases not matched to a gene; V was cut back by 5 bases and J by 4 bases. From germline, CDR1 is MNHEY and CDR2 SVGAGI. The CDR3 DNA sequence: TGTGCCAGCAGTACCCGGGACAGGGGGACGTACGAGCAGTACTTC. Translated, it gives CASSTRDRGTYEQYF.

This chain connects TRBV27 to TRBJ2-2; no clear D gene. In germline, CDR1 is MNHEY, CDR2 SMNVEV (reference sequence). The CDR3 sequence is 16 residues long. Trimming shortened V by 4 bases and J by 0 bases, and 12 bases separated the two germline ends. The CDR3 is CASSYAVPPNTGELFF. In DNA, the CDR3 is TGTGCCAGCAGTTACGCGGTGCCGCCGAACACCGGGGAGCTGTTTTTT.

J is TRBJ2-1 and V is TRBV7-2; tentatively, D is TRBD1 (5 bases). Germline V gives CDR1 SGHTA, CDR2 FQGNSA. V lost 5 bases and J lost 2, with 10 bases in between. The CDR3 sequence is 14 residues long. CDR3 sequence reads: CASSPRVTYNEQFF. As DNA, the CDR3 is TGTGCCAGCAGCCCCAGGGTTACCTACAATGAGCAGTTCTTC.